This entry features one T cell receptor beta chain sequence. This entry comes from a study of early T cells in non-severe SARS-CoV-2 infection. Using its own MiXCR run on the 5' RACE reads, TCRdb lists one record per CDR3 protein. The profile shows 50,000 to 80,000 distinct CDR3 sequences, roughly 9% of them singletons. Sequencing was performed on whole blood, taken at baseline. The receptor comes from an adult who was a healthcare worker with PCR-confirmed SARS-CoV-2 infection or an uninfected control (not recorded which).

The CDR3 DNA reads as TGTGCCTGGAGTGGAAGGGTAGCCAAAAACATTCAGTACTTC. This sequence encodes CAWSGRVAKNIQYF. The rearrangement links TRBV30 to TRBJ2-4, with no clear D. V dropped 1 base and J dropped 0 bases, with 7 bases sitting between them. CDR3 length: 14 residues. Germline CDR1 is GTSNPN and CDR2 is SVGIG (reference sequence).